Below, 26 T cell receptor beta chains from the same sample are listed, as sequenced in a study of identical twins. Via MiXCR, TCRdb re-called the 5' RACE reads, giving one row per CDR3 protein. This sample has roughly 710,000 distinct CDR3 sequences; around 6% occur once, and the top ten carry about 2%. Sequences were obtained from naive T cells sorted from blood. Receptors were obtained from a man aged 18 to 30 in good health.

The chain recombines TRBV9 with TRBJ2-7; no reliable D call. This CDR3 region has 16 residues. CDR1 and CDR2 (germline): SGDLS, YYNGEE. The V end lost 3 bases, the J end lost 5 bases, and 21 bases lay between the germline ends. The CDR3 here is CASSAQIISQTHEQYF. DNA for the CDR3: TGTGCCAGCAGCGCCCAAATCATTAGTCAGACCCACGAGCAGTACTTC. Full variable domain (rest looked up from reference TRBV9 and TRBJ2-7): DSGVTQTPKHLITATGQRVTLRCSPRSGDLSVYWYQQSLDQGLQFLIQYYNGEERAKGNILERFSAQQFPDLHSELNLSSLELGDSALYFCASSAQIISQTHEQYFGPGTRLTVT.

The sample holds many counts of this clonotype. The chain carries TRBV7-9 and TRBJ2-3; D remains ambiguous. CDR1 is SEHNR, CDR2 FQNEAQ, per germline (reference sequence). The CDR3 sequence is 14 residues long. Trimming left V 4 bases short and J 2 bases short, with 10 bases between. DNA of the CDR3: TGTGCCAGCAGCTCAACACGTTCCACAGATACGCAGTATTTT. It translates to CASSSTRSTDTQYF.

In its sample, this clonotype was seen a few times. The chain has TRBV7-2 and TRBJ2-1, with 10 bases identical to TRBD2. The CDR3 sequence is 18 residues long. Germline lookup yields CDR1 SGHTA and CDR2 FQGNSA. The V segment lost 0 bases and the J segment 0 bases; nucleotides outside the gene matches: 5. CDR3 residues: CASSLATSGPFSYNEQFF. The CDR3 DNA follows: TGTGCCAGCAGCTTAGCGACTAGCGGGCCCTTCTCCTACAATGAGCAGTTCTTC.

This clonotype was recorded a few times. The chain carries TRBV10-3 and TRBJ2-1; 11 nucleotides align to TRBD2. Germline V lookup: CDR1 ENHRY, CDR2 SYGVKD. The junction had 11 bases not matched to a gene; V was cut back by 6 bases and J by 7 bases. This CDR3 comprises 16 residues. This CDR3 is CAIRQTSGSVGNEQFF. The CDR3 DNA is TGTGCCATCAGACAAACTAGCGGGAGTGTGGGGAATGAGCAGTTCTTC.

In this sample, this clonotype turned up many times. The chain has TRBV5-1 and TRBJ2-1; 8 positions agree with TRBD1. V lost 3 bases to trimming and J lost 9 bases; unmatched junction nucleotides: 14. The V gene's germline CDR1 is SGHRS and CDR2 YFSETQ. There are 16 residues in the CDR3. The CDR3 DNA is TGCGCCAGCAGCTCATGGGGTGAGGACAGGGAGGCTGAGCAGTTCTTC. Translating gives CASSSWGEDREAEQFF. The whole variable domain, remainder taken from reference TRBV5-1 and TRBJ2-1, is KAGVTQTPRYLIKTRGQQVTLSCSPISGHRSVSWYQQTPGQGLQFLFEYFSETQRNKGNFPGRFSGRQFSNSRSEMNVSTLELGDSALYLCASSSWGEDREAEQFFGPGTRLTVL.

This clonotype was observed at least ten times. The genes are TRBV5-1 and TRBJ2-7, with D tentatively TRBD2 (6 bases). There are 14 residues in the CDR3. V was pared by 5 bases and J by 0 bases, with 12 bases between. From germline, CDR1 is SGHRS and CDR2 YFSETQ. CDR3: CASSYEGGSYEQYV. DNA for the CDR3: TGCGCCAGCAGTTACGAGGGAGGCTCCTACGAGCAGTACGTC.

This clonotype was seen more than once but under ten times. In DNA, the CDR3 is TGTGCCAGCGGACGACTAGCGGGAGCCCCGGCGGGGACCCAGTACTTC. Residues: CASGRLAGAPAGTQYF. This sequence joins TRBV7-9 and TRBJ2-5; 12 nucleotides agree with TRBD2. The CDR3 is 16 residues long. In germline, CDR1 is SEHNR, CDR2 FQNEAQ (reference sequence). J lost 7 bases, V lost 8 bases, and 14 bases had no gene match.

This clonotype was seen a handful of times. J is TRBJ2-7 and V is TRBV12-3 or TRBV12-4, with a weak D call TRBD2 (6 bases). The CDR3 totals 15 residues. Trimming stripped 3 bases from V and 1 base from J, with 13 bases between. CDR3 sequence: CASSFRGKGSYEQYF. In DNA, the CDR3 is TGTGCCAGCAGTTTTCGGGGGAAAGGATCCTACGAGCAGTACTTC.

This clonotype was counted a few times. The V call is TRBV12-3 or TRBV12-4, the J call TRBJ1-3; weak D call: TRBD1 (6 bases). This CDR3 region has 15 residues. Trimming removed 4 bases from V and 0 bases from J, with 10 bases in between. The CDR3 region is CASSYTGSSGNTIYF. The CDR3 DNA reads TGTGCCAGCAGTTACACAGGGAGCTCTGGAAACACCATATATTTT.

This clonotype was recorded at least ten times. This sequence joins TRBV20-1 and TRBJ2-3, with TRBD2 matching 10 bases. CDR1 DFQATT and CDR2 SNEGSKA come from the germline V gene (reference sequence). CDR3 length: 15 residues. Losses at the gene ends were 3 bases for V and 7 bases for J; bases not matched to a gene: 10. CDR3 region: CSASPEGTSVYTQYF. Written as DNA, the CDR3 is TGCAGTGCTAGCCCGGAGGGGACTAGCGTTTATACGCAGTATTTT.

DNA for the CDR3: TGCGCCAGCAGCTTGTCAGATGGAACCTACGAGCAGTACTTC. As protein: CASSLSDGTYEQYF. The gene calls are TRBV5-1 and TRBJ2-7, with D unresolved. This CDR3 has 14 residues. Trimming removed 1 base from V and 2 bases from J, with 10 bases in between. Germline loops: CDR1 SGHRS, CDR2 YFSETQ.

This clonotype was observed a few times. The V call is TRBV6-2 or TRBV6-3, the J call TRBJ2-5, with TRBD1 as a possible D gene (7 bases). Germline V gene lookup returns CDR1 MNHEY and CDR2 SVGEGT. The CDR3 contains 17 residues. With 7 bases removed from V and 4 bases from J, the gap between germline ends came to 25 bases. The CDR3 is CASTSVVGGTVGETQYF. The CDR3 DNA follows: TGTGCCAGCACTAGCGTCGTCGGAGGGACAGTCGGAGAGACCCAGTACTTC.

This clonotype was counted a few times. The chain couples TRBV7-2 to TRBJ1-5; D possibly corresponds to TRBD1 (6 bases). The CDR3 extends over 15 amino acids. Trimming left V 5 bases short and J 5 bases short, with 16 bases between. The V gene's germline CDR1 is SGHTA and CDR2 FQGNSA. The CDR3 region is CASSAIQGRDQPQHF. The CDR3, as DNA: TGTGCCAGCAGCGCCATACAGGGAAGGGATCAGCCCCAGCATTTT.

The V call is TRBV7-9, the J call TRBJ2-2; D uncertain. The germline V and J ends were trimmed by 1 base and 4 bases, with 10 bases remaining between them. The CDR3 length is 15 residues. Germline V gene data show CDR1 as SEHNR and CDR2 as FQNEAQ (reference sequence). CDR3 loop: CASSLEGPGTGELFF. Written as DNA, the CDR3 is TGTGCCAGCAGCTTAGAAGGGCCGGGCACCGGGGAGCTGTTTTTT.

J is TRBJ1-4 and V is TRBV5-1; 10 nucleotides line up with TRBD1. CDR1 is SGHRS and CDR2 is YFSETQ in the germline V gene. The CDR3 spans 16 residues. V dropped 4 bases and J dropped 3; count of bases not matched to a gene: 6. The CDR3 loop reads CASSRQGASANEKLFF. The CDR3 DNA follows: TGCGCCAGCAGCAGACAGGGGGCTTCAGCTAATGAAAAACTGTTTTTT. The full variable domain, with the rest looked up from reference TRBV5-1 and TRBJ1-4, is KAGVTQTPRYLIKTRGQQVTLSCSPISGHRSVSWYQQTPGQGLQFLFEYFSETQRNKGNFPGRFSGRQFSNSRSEMNVSTLELGDSALYLCASSRQGASANEKLFFGSGTQLSVL.

This clonotype was observed many times. V and J are TRBV5-1 and TRBJ1-2; a weak D match, TRBD1 (5 bases). The ends were cut back, 4 bases at V and 5 bases at J, with 15 bases in the middle. The CDR3 is made up of 14 amino acids. Germline V gives CDR1 SGHRS, CDR2 YFSETQ. In DNA form, the CDR3 reads TGCGCCAGCAGCCGCCCAGGGCAAGCATATGGCTACACCTTC. Protein product: CASSRPGQAYGYTF. The entire variable domain, with the rest obtained from reference TRBV5-1 and TRBJ1-2, is as follows: KAGVTQTPRYLIKTRGQQVTLSCSPISGHRSVSWYQQTPGQGLQFLFEYFSETQRNKGNFPGRFSGRQFSNSRSEMNVSTLELGDSALYLCASSRPGQAYGYTFGSGTRLTVV.

This clonotype was detected ten times or more. The chain recombines TRBV5-1 with TRBJ2-3, with 9 positions matching TRBD1. The CDR3 extends over 15 amino acids. From germline, CDR1 is SGHRS and CDR2 YFSETQ. V lost 2 bases to trimming and J lost 4 bases; unmatched junction nucleotides: 5. CDR3 in DNA: TGCGCCAGCAGCTTACAGGGGGCTGGCGCAGATACGCAGTATTTT. Translating it yields CASSLQGAGADTQYF. The full variable domain, in which reference TRBV5-1 and TRBJ2-3 provide the parts outside the CDR3, is KAGVTQTPRYLIKTRGQQVTLSCSPISGHRSVSWYQQTPGQGLQFLFEYFSETQRNKGNFPGRFSGRQFSNSRSEMNVSTLELGDSALYLCASSLQGAGADTQYFGPGTRLTVL.

This clonotype occurred a few times. The V and J genes are TRBV12-3 or TRBV12-4 and TRBJ2-2; TRBD2 matches at 15 bases. J lost 2 bases, V lost 4 bases, and 8 bases had no gene match. This CDR3 spans 19 amino acids. CDR3 bases: TGTGCCAGCAGTTCCTCCGGGACTAGCGGGAGGACAAACACCGGGGAGCTGTTTTTT. It translates to CASSSSGTSGRTNTGELFF.

This clonotype has ten or more counts. The V and J genes are TRBV28 and TRBJ1-5, with 12 nucleotides matching TRBD1. There are 16 residues in the CDR3. The junction had 9 bases not matched to a gene; V was cut back by 5 bases and J by 7 bases. Germline lookup yields CDR1 MDHEN and CDR2 SYDVKM. The CDR3 is CASSGRGQGALQPQHF. In nucleotides, the CDR3 is TGTGCCAGCAGTGGTAGGGGACAGGGGGCCCTGCAGCCCCAGCATTTT.

The V call is TRBV7-9, the J call TRBJ1-6; D gene uncertain. V was cut by 2 bases and J by 14 bases, with 10 bases left in between. This CDR3 spans 12 amino acids. Germline CDR1 and CDR2: SEHNR and FQNEAQ (reference sequence). Written as DNA, the CDR3 is TGTGCCAGCAGCTTAAAGGGCAACACCCTCCACTTT. Amino acid sequence: CASSLKGNTLHF.

This clonotype was found many times. CDR3 loop: CASSQRGLASRDEQFF. The DNA of the CDR3 is TGCGCCAGCAGCCAGAGGGGACTAGCGAGTCGGGATGAGCAGTTCTTC. This sequence joins TRBV4-3 and TRBJ2-1, with 10 bases aligning to TRBD2. The germline V gene encodes CDR1 LGHNA and CDR2 YSLEER. The junction had 10 bases not matched to a gene; V was cut back by 3 bases and J by 8 bases. The CDR3 length is 16 residues.

Many counts were recorded for this clonotype. The chain is built from TRBV15 and TRBJ1-2; D unclear. V lost 0 bases to trimming and J lost 4 bases, with 6 bases between them. The CDR3 length is 13 residues. CDR1 is LNHNV, CDR2 YYDKDF, per germline (reference sequence). This CDR3 is CATSREQSYGYTF. DNA of the CDR3: TGTGCCACCAGCAGAGAGCAAAGCTATGGCTACACCTTC.

This clonotype was detected a few times. The chain is built from TRBV6-6 and TRBJ1-6; TRBD1 might be the D (6 bases). Trimming stripped 2 bases from V and 13 bases from J, with 12 bases between. The CDR3 is made up of 13 amino acids. Germline V lookup: CDR1 MNHNY, CDR2 SVGAGI (reference sequence). The CDR3 region is CASSYGVGGPLHF. CDR3 bases: TGTGCCAGCAGTTACGGGGTAGGGGGGCCCCTCCACTTT.

This chain uses TRBV5-1 with TRBJ2-7; no definite D call. The CDR3 covers 13 residues. Germline values: CDR1 SGHRS, CDR2 YFSETQ. V was pared by 0 bases and J by 3 bases, with 7 bases between. The CDR3 spells CASSLAPDYEQYV. The CDR3 bases are TGCGCCAGCAGCTTGGCCCCCGACTACGAGCAGTACGTC.

Turning to this clonotype: Possible read error: a much larger clone is one base away. This sequence joins TRBV28 and TRBJ2-4; 9 bases align to TRBD2. CDR1 and CDR2 (germline): MDHEN, SYDVKM. The CDR3 totals 16 residues. The CDR3 sequence is CAGSLRAGGAKNIQYF. The CDR3 bases are TGTGCCGGCAGTCTCAGAGCGGGGGGAGCCAAAAACATTCAGTACTTC. The full variable domain, completed using reference TRBV28 and TRBJ2-4, is DVKVTQSSRYLVKRTGEKVFLECVQDMDHENMFWYRQDPGLGLRLIYFSYDVKMKEKGDIPEGYSVSREKKERFSLILESASTNQTSMYLCAGSLRAGGAKNIQYFGAGTRLSVL.

This clonotype was recorded a few times. The genes are TRBV2 and TRBJ2-7; D might be TRBD2 (6 bases). From germline, CDR1 is SNHLY and CDR2 FYNNEI. This CDR3 has 13 amino acids. CDR3 bases: TGTGCTGTGCGGAGGGCCATCTCCTACGAGCAGTACGTC. This gives the protein CAVRRAISYEQYV.